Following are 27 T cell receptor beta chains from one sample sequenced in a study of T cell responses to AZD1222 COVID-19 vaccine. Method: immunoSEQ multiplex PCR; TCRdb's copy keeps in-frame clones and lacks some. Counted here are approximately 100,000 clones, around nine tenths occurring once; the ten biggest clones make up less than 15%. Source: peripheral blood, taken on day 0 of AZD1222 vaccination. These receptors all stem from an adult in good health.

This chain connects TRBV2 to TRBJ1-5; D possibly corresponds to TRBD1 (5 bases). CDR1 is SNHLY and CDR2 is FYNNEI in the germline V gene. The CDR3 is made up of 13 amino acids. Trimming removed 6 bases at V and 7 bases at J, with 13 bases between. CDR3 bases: TGTGCCAGCAGGGGGGAGGCGGGCCAGCCCCAGCATTTT. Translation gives CASRGEAGQPQHF.

The CDR3 loop is CASSSDTDTEAFF. CDR3 nucleotide sequence: TGTGCCAGCAGTTCCGACACAGACACTGAAGCTTTCTTT. This chain links TRBV6-2 or TRBV6-3 with TRBJ1-1, with D uncertain. The V end lost 4 bases, the J end lost 3 bases, and 9 bases lay between the germline ends. The CDR3 consists of 13 residues. Germline CDR1 is MNHEY and CDR2 is SVGEGT.

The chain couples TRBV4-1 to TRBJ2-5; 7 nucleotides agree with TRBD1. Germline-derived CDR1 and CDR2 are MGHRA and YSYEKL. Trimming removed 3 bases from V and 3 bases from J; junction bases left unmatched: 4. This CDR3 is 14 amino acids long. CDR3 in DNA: TGCGCCAGCAGCCAGGTGACAGGGAAAGAGACCCAGTACTTC. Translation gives CASSQVTGKETQYF.

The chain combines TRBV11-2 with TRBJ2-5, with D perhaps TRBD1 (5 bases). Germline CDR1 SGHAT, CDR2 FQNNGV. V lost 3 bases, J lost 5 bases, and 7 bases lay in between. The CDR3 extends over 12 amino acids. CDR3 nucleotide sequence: TGTGCCAGCAGCTTTTACAGGGAGACCCAGTACTTC. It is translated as CASSFYRETQYF. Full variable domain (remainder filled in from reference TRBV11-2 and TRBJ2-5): EAGVAQSPRYKIIEKRQSVAFWCNPISGHATLYWYQQILGQGPKLLIQFQNNGVVDDSQLPKDRFSAERLKGVDSTLKIQPAKLEDSAVYLCASSFYRETQYFGPGTRLLVL.

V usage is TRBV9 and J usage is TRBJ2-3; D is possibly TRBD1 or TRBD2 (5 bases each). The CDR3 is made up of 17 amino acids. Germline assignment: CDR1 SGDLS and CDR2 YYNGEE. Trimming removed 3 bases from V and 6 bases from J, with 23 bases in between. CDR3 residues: CASSADSGAPTRDTQYF. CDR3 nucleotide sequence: TGTGCCAGCAGCGCTGACTCCGGGGCCCCAACCCGCGATACGCAGTATTTT.

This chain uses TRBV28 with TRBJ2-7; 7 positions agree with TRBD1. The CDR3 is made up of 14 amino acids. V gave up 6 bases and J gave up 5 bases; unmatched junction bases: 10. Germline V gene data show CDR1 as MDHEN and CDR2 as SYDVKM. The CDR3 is CASRTQGLGDEQYF. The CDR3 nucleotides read TGTGCCAGCAGAACACAGGGGTTAGGTGACGAGCAGTACTTC.

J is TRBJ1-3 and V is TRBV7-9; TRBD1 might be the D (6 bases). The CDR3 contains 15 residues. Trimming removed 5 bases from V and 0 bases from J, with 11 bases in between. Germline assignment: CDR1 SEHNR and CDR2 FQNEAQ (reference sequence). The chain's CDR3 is CASSQSGASGNTIYF. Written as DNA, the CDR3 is TGTGCCAGCAGCCAATCAGGGGCCTCTGGAAACACCATATATTTT.

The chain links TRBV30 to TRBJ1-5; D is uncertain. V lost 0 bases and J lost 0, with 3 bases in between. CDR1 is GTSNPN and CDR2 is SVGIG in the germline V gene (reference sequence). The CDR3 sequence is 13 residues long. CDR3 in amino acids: CAWSVSSNQPQHF. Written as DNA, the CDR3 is TGTGCCTGGAGTGTAAGTAGCAATCAGCCCCAGCATTTT.

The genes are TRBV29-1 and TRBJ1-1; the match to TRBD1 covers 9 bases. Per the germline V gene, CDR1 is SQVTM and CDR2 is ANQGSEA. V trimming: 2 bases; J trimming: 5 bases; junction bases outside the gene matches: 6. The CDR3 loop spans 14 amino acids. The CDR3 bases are TGCAGCGTTGAATCTGGGACAGGGTTAACTGAAGCTTTCTTT. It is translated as CSVESGTGLTEAFF.

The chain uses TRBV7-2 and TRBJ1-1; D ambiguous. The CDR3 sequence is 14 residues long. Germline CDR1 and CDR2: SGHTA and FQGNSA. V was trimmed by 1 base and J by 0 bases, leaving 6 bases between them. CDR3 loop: CASSLVAVNTEAFF. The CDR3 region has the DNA TGTGCCAGCAGCTTAGTGGCGGTGAACACTGAAGCTTTCTTT.

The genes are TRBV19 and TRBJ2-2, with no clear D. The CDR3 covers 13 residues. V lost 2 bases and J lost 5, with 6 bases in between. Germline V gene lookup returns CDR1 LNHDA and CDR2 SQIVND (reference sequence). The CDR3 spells CASSIMRTGELFF. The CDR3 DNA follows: TGTGCCAGTAGTATAATGAGGACCGGGGAGCTGTTTTTT.

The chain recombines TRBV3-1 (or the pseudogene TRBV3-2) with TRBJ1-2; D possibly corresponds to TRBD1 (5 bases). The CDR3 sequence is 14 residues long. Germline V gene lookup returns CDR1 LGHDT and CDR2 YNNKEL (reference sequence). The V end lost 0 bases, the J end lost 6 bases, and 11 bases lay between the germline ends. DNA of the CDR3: TGTGCCAGCAGCCAAGATACAGGAGGGAATGGCTACACCTTC. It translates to CASSQDTGGNGYTF.

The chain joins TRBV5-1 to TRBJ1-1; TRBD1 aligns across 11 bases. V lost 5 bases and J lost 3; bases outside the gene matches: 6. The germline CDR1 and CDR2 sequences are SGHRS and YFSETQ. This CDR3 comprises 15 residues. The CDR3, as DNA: TGCGCCAGCAGATCTCGGGGACAGGGGGACACTGAAGCTTTCTTT. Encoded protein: CASRSRGQGDTEAFF.

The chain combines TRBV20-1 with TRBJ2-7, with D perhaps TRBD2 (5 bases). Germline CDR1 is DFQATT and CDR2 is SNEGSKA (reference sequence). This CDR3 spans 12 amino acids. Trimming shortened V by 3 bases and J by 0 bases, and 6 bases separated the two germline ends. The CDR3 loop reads CSASGSSYEQYF. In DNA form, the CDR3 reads TGCAGTGCTAGTGGGAGCTCCTACGAGCAGTACTTC.

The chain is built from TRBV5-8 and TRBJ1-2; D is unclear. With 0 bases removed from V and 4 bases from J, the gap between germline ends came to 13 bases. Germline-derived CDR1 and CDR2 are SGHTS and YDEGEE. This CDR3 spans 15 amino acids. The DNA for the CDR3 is TGTGCCAGCAGCTTGGATCTCAGGTGGGGCTATGGCTACACCTTC. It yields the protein CASSLDLRWGYGYTF.

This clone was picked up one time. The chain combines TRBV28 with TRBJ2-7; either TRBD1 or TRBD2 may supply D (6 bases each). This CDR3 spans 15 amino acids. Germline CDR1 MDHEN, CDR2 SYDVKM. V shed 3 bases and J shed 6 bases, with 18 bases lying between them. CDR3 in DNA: TGTGCCAGCAGTTTCGGGGGCACTTGGGGGTTCGAGCAGTACTTC. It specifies CASSFGGTWGFEQYF.

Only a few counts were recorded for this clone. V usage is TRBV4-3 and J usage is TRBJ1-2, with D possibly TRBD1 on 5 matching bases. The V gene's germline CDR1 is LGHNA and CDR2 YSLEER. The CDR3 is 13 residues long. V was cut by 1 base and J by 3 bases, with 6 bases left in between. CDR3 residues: CASSQGGDYGYTF. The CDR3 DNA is TGCGCCAGCAGCCAAGGGGGGGACTATGGCTACACCTTC.

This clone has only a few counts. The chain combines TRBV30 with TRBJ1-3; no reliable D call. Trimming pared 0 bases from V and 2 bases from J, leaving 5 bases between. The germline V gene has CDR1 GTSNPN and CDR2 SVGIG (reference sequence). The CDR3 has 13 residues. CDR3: CAWSVGTGNTIYF. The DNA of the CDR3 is TGTGCCTGGAGTGTTGGGACTGGAAACACCATATATTTT.

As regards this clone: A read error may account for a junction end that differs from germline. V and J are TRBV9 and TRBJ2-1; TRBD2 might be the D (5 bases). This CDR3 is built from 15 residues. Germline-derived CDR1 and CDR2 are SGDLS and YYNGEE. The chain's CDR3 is CASCVGESPNNEQFF. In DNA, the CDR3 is TGTGCCAGCTGCGTTGGGGAGAGCCCCAACAATGAGCAGTTCTTC.

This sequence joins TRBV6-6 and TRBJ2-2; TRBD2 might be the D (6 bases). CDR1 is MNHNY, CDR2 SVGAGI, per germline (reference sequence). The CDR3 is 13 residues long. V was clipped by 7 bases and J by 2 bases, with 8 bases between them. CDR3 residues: CASIGRNTGELFF. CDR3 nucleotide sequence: TGTGCCAGCATCGGGAGAAACACCGGGGAGCTGTTTTTT.

CDR3 sequence reads: CASASSYEQYF. CDR3 nucleotide sequence: TGTGCCAGCGCATCCTCCTACGAGCAGTACTTC. The rearrangement uses TRBV12-3 or TRBV12-4 and TRBJ2-7; D gene unclear. V was trimmed by 8 bases and J by 0 bases, leaving 5 bases between them. The CDR3 has 11 amino acids.

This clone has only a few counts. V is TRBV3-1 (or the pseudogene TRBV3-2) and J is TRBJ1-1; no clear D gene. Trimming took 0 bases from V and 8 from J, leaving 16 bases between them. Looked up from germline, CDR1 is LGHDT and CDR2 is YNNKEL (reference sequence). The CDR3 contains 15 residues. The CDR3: CASSQDPGDKKEAFF. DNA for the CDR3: TGTGCCAGCAGCCAAGATCCGGGAGATAAGAAAGAAGCTTTCTTT.

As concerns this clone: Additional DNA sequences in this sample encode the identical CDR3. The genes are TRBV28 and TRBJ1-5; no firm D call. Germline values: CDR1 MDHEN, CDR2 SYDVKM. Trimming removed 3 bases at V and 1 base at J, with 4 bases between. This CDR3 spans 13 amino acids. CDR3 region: CASSFGSNQPQHF. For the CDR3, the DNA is TGTGCCAGCAGTTTCGGGAGCAATCAGCCCCAGCATTTT.

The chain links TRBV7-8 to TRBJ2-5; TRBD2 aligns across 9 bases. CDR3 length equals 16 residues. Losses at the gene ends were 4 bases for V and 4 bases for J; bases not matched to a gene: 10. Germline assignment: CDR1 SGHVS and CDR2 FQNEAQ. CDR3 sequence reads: CASSSVSGSTRETQYF. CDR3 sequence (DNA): TGTGCCAGCAGCTCCGTTAGCGGGAGTACTAGAGAGACCCAGTACTTC.

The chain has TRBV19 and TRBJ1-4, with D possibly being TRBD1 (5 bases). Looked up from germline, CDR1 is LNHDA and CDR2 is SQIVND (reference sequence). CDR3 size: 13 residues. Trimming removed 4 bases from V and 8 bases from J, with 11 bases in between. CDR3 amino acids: CASSRARDEKLFF. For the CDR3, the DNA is TGTGCCAGTAGTAGGGCCAGGGACGAAAAACTGTTTTTT. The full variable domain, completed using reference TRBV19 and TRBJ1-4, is DGGITQSPKYLFRKEGQNVTLSCEQNLNHDAMYWYRQDPGQGLRLIYYSQIVNDFQKGDIAEGYSVSREKKESFPLTVTSAQKNPTAFYLCASSRARDEKLFFGSGTQLSVL.

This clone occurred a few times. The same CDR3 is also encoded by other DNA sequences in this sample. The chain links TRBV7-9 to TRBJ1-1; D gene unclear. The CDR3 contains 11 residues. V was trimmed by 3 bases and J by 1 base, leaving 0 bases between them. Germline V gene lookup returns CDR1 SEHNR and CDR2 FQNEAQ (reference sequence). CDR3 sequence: CASSLNTEAFF. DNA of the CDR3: TGTGCCAGCAGCTTGAACACTGAAGCTTTCTTT.

This CDR3 is CASTLNIAGGPDTQYF. The CDR3 DNA is TGTGCCAGTACCTTGAATATAGCGGGAGGACCCGATACGCAGTATTTT. The V and J genes are TRBV19 and TRBJ2-3; 10 nucleotides agree with TRBD2. In germline, CDR1 is LNHDA, CDR2 SQIVND (reference sequence). Unmatched junction bases numbered 13, after V lost 7 bases and J lost 6 bases. This CDR3 is 16 amino acids long.